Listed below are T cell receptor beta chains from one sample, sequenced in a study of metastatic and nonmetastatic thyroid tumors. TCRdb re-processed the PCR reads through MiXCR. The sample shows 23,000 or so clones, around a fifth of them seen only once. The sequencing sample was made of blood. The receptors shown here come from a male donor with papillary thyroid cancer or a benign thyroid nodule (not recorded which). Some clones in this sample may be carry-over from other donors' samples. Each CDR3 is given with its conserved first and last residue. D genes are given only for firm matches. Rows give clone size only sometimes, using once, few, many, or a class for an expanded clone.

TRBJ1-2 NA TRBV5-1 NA CASSLGGAGPYGYTF TGCGCCAGCAGCTTGGGGGGGGCAGGACCTTATGGCTACACCTTC
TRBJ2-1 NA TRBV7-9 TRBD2 CASNFGLDNEQFF TGTGCCAGCAACTTTGGACTAGATAATGAGCAGTTCTTC
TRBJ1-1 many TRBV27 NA CASSFGGSNTEAFF TGTGCCAGCAGTTTCGGGGGATCGAACACTGAAGCTTTCTTT
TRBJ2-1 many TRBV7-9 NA CASSLGGSGSYNEQFF TGTGCCAGCAGCTTAGGTGGGAGCGGCTCCTACAATGAGCAGTTCTTC
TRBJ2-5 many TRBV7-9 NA CASSSATQSRETQYF TGTGCCAGCAGCTCCGCTACCCAAAGTCGGGAGACCCAGTACTTC
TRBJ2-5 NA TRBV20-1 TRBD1 CSASDRGHLKTQYF TGCAGTGCTAGTGACAGGGGGCATCTTAAGACCCAGTACTTC
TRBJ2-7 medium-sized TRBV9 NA CASSVGPAGRYEQYF TGTGCCAGCAGCGTAGGGCCGGCGGGGCGCTACGAGCAGTACTTC
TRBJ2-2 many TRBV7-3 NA CASSVSGGRTGELFF TGTGCCAGCAGCGTCTCCGGGGGGCGGACCGGGGAGCTGTTTTTT
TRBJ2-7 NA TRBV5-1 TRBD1 CASSLGQGHGEQYF TGCGCCAGCAGCTTGGGACAGGGACATGGTGAGCAGTACTTC
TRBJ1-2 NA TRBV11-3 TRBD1 CASSSRDRDGYTF TGTGCCAGCAGCTCCAGGGACAGGGATGGCTACACCTTC